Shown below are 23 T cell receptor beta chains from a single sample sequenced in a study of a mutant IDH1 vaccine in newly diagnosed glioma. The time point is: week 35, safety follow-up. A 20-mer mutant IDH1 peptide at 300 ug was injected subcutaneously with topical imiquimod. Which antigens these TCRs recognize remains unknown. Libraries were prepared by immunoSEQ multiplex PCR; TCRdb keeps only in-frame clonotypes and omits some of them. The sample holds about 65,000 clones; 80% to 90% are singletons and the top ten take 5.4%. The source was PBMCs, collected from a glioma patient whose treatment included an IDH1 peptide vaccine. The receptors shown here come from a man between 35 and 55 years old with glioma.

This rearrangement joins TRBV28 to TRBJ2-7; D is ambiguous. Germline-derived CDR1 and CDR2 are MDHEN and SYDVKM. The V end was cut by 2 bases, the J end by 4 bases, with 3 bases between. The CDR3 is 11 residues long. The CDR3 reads CASSLQYEQYF. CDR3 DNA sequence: TGTGCCAGCAGTTTACAGTACGAGCAGTACTTC.

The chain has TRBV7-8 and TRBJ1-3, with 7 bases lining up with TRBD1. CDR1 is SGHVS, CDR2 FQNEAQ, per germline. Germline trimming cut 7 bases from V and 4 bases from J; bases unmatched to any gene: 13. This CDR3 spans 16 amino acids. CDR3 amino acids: CASTTRSGGRGNTIYF. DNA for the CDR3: TGTGCCAGCACCACGAGGTCAGGGGGTCGCGGAAACACCATATATTTT. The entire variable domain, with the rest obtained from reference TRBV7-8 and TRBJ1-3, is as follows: GAGVSQSPRYKVAKRGQDVALRCDPISGHVSLFWYQQALGQGPEFLTYFQNEAQLDKSGLPSDRFFAERPEGSVSTLKIQRTQQEDSAVYLCASTTRSGGRGNTIYFGEGSWLTVV.

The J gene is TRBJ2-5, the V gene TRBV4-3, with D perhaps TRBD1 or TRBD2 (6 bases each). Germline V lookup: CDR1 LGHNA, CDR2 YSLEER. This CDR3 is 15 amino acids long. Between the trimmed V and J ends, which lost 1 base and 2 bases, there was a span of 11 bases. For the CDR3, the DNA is TGCGCCAGCAGCCAAGGAGGGGGGCAACAAGAGACCCAGTACTTC. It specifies CASSQGGGQQETQYF.

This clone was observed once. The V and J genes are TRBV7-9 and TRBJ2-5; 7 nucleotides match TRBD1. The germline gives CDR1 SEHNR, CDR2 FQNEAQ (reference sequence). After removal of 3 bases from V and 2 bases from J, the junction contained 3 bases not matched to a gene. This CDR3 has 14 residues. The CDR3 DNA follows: TGTGCCAGCAGCTTCGACAGGGCGCAAGAGACCCAGTACTTC. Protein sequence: CASSFDRAQETQYF.

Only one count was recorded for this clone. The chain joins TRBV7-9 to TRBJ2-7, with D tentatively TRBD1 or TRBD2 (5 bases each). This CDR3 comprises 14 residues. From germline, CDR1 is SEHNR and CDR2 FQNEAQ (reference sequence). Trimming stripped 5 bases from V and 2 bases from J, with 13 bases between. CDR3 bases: TGTGCCAGCAGCCCCCGGGACCTGACCTACGAGCAGTACTTC. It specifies CASSPRDLTYEQYF.

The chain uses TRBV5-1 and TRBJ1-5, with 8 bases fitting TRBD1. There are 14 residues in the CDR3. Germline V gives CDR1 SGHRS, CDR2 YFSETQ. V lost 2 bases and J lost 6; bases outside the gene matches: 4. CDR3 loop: CASSFGQGSQPQHF. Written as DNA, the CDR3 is TGCGCCAGCAGCTTTGGACAGGGATCTCAGCCCCAGCATTTT.

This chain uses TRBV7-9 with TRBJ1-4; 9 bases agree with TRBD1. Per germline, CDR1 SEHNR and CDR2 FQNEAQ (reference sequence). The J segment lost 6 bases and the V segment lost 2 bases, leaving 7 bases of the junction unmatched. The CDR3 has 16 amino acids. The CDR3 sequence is CASSLTLGQGYEKLFF. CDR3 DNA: TGTGCCAGCAGCTTAACCCTGGGACAGGGATATGAAAAACTGTTTTTT.

CDR3 region: CASGGGGTYNEQFF. For the CDR3, the DNA is TGTGCCAGCGGCGGCGGGGGGACCTACAATGAGCAGTTCTTC. This chain links TRBV6-5 with TRBJ2-1; 8 bases agree with TRBD2. Germline CDR1 MNHEY, CDR2 SVGAGI. Trimming removed 8 bases from V and 2 bases from J; junction bases left unmatched: 5. The CDR3 consists of 14 residues.

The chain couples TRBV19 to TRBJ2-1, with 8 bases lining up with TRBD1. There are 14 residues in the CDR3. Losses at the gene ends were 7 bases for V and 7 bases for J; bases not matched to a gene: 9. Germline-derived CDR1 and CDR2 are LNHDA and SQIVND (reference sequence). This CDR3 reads CASTLTTGVNEQFF. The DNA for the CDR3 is TGTGCCAGTACCTTGACGACAGGGGTGAATGAGCAGTTCTTC.

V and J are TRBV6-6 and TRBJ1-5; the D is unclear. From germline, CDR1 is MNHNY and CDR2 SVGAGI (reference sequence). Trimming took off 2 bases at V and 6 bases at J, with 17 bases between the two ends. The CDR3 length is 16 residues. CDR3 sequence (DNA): TGTGCCAGCAGTTACATGCGGGCAGGTGATACTCAGCCCCAGCATTTT. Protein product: CASSYMRAGDTQPQHF.

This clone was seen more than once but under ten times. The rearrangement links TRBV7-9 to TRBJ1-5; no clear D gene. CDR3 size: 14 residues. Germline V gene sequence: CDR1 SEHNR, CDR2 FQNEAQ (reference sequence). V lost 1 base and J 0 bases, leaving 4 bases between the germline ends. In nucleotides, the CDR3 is TGTGCCAGCAGCTTAGGAGATAGCAATCAGCCCCAGCATTTT. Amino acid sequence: CASSLGDSNQPQHF.

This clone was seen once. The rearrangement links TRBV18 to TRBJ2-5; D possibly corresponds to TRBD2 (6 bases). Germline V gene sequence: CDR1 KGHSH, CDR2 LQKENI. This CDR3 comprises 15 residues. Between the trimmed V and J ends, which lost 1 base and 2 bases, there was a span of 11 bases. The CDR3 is CASSPRGVTQETQYF. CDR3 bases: TGTGCCAGCTCACCACGGGGGGTCACACAAGAGACCCAGTACTTC.

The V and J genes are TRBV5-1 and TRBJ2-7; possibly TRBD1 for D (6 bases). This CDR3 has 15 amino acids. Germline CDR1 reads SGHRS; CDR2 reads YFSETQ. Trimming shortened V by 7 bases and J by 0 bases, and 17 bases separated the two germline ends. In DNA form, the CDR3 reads TGCGCCAGCTCGGAGGCGGACAGCCGCTCCTACGAGCAGTACTTC. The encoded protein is CASSEADSRSYEQYF. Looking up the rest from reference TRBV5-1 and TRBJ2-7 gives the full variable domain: KAGVTQTPRYLIKTRGQQVTLSCSPISGHRSVSWYQQTPGQGLQFLFEYFSETQRNKGNFPGRFSGRQFSNSRSEMNVSTLELGDSALYLCASSEADSRSYEQYFGPGTRLTVT.

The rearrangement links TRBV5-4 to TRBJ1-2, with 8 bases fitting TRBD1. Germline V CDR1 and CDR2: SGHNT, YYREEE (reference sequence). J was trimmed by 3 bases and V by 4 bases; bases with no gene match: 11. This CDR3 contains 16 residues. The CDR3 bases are TGTGCCAGCAGCGTACGGACAGGGAGAGGGGACTATGGCTACACCTTC. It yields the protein CASSVRTGRGDYGYTF.

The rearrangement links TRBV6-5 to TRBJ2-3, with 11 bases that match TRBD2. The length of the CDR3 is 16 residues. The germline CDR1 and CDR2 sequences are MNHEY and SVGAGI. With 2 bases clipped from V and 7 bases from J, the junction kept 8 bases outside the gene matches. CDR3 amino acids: CASSYLTSGSGNTQYF. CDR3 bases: TGTGCCAGCAGTTACCTTACTAGCGGGAGTGGGAATACGCAGTATTTT.

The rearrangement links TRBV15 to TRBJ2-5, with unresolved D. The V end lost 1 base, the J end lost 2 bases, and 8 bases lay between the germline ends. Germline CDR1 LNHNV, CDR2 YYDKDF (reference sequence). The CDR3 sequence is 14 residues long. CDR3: CATSRGAQQETQYF. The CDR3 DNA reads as TGTGCCACCAGCAGAGGGGCTCAGCAAGAGACCCAGTACTTC. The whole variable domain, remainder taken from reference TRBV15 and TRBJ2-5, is DAMVIQNPRYQVTQFGKPVTLSCSQTLNHNVMYWYQQKSSQAPKLLFHYYDKDFNNEADTPDNFQSRRPNTSFCFLDIRSPGLGDTAMYLCATSRGAQQETQYFGPGTRLLVL.

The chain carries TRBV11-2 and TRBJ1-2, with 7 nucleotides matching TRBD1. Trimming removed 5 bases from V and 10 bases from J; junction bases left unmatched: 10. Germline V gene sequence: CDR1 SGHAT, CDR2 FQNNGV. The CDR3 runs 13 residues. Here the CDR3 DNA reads TGTGCCAGCAGCCTTAGACAGGGTTCTGACTACACCTTC. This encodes CASSLRQGSDYTF.

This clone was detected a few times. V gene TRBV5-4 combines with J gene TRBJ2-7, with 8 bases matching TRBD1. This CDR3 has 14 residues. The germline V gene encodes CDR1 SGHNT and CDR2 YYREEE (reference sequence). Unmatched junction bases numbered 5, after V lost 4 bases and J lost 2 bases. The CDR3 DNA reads TGTGCCAGCAGCAAGGACAGGGCGCCCTACGAGCAGTACTTC. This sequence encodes CASSKDRAPYEQYF.

The CDR3 loop reads CASSESNPGLAPAYEQYF. The CDR3 region has the DNA TGCGCCAGCAGTGAGTCGAACCCGGGACTAGCCCCCGCTTACGAGCAGTACTTC. The V gene is TRBV10-2, the J gene TRBJ2-7, with 9 bases matching TRBD2. This CDR3 spans 18 amino acids. Germline trimming cut 0 bases from V and 4 bases from J; bases unmatched to any gene: 13. CDR1 and CDR2 from the germline V gene are WSHSY and SAAADI.

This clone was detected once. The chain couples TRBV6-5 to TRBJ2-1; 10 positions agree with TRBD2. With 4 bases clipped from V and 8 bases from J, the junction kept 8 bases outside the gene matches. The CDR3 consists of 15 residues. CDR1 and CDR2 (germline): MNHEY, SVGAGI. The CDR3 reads CASSSLAGEGYEQFF. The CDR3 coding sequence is TGTGCCAGCAGTTCGCTAGCGGGAGAGGGATATGAGCAGTTCTTC.

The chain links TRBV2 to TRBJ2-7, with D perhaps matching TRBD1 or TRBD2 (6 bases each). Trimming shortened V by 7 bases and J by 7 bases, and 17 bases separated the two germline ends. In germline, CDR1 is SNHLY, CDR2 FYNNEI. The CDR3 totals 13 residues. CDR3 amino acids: CASKRGASWEQYF. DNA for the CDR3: TGTGCCAGCAAGAGGGGGGCCAGCTGGGAGCAGTACTTC.

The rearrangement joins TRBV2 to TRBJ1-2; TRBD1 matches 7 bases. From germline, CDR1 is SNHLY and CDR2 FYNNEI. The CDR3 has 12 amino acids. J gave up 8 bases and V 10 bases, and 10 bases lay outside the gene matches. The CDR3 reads CANLGGASGYTF. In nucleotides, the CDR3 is TGTGCCAATTTAGGGGGCGCTTCCGGCTACACCTTC. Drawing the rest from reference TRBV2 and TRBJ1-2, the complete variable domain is EPEVTQTPSHQVTQMGQEVILRCVPISNHLYFYWYRQILGQKVEFLVSFYNNEISEKSEIFDDQFSVERPDGSNFTLKIRSTKLEDSAMYFCANLGGASGYTFGSGTRLTVV.

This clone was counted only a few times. In DNA, the CDR3 is TGTGCCAGCAGTCCCGGACAGTATCTAGAAGCTTTCTTT. Amino acids: CASSPGQYLEAFF. V usage is TRBV2 and J usage is TRBJ1-1; D possibly corresponds to TRBD1 (6 bases). The germline V gene encodes CDR1 SNHLY and CDR2 FYNNEI. This CDR3 spans 13 amino acids. V was clipped by 5 bases and J by 8 bases, with 15 bases between them. The full variable domain, with the rest looked up from reference TRBV2 and TRBJ1-1, is EPEVTQTPSHQVTQMGQEVILRCVPISNHLYFYWYRQILGQKVEFLVSFYNNEISEKSEIFDDQFSVERPDGSNFTLKIRSTKLEDSAMYFCASSPGQYLEAFFGQGTRLTVV.